This T cell receptor (beta chain) derives from a study of blood T cell repertoires in COVID-19. Study background: T cells, B-cell-depleted T cells, or PBMCs supplied cDNA or gDNA.

Original processing methods: Reference gene primers were amplified, and this amplification served to estimate nucleated cell counts. Sequencing was performed with immunoSEQ multiplex PCR; in TCRdb, only in-frame clones are kept and a portion is missing. That table supplies the V and J calls and clone size; D and trimming were determined from the DNA. Here the sample spans approximately 250,000 clones, 70% to 90% being singletons. The CDR3 length is 13 residues. V lost 5 bases and J 3 bases, leaving 11 bases between the germline ends. The germline V gene has CDR1 SGHTA and CDR2 FQGNSA. This TCR derives from a man aged 25-40 years with active or convalescent COVID-19. The V gene is TRBV7-2, the J gene TRBJ2-7, with a possible D match to TRBD1 (5 bases). The sequencing sample was made of peripheral blood. This CDR3 reads CASSETDHYEQYF. The DNA for the CDR3 is TGTGCCAGCAGCGAGACAGATCACTACGAGCAGTACTTC. Full variable domain (rest looked up from reference TRBV7-2 and TRBJ2-7): GAGVSQSPSNKVTEKGKDVELRCDPISGHTALYWYRQSLGQGLEFLIYFQGNSAPDKSGLPSDRFSAERTGGSVSTLTIQRTQQEDSAVYLCASSETDHYEQYFGPGTRLTVT.